The rows below give T cell receptor beta chains drawn from one sample of a study of blood T cell repertoires in COVID-19. Some clones are missing from TCRdb's copy, which holds only in-frame ones; the method was immunoSEQ multiplex PCR. This sample has roughly 230,000 clones, with roughly 88% found just once. Material for sequencing was peripheral blood. The receptors were gathered from a human donor in a cohort sampled during active COVID-19. Both conserved end residues are trimmed from each CDR3.

TRBV16,ASSHGASGSSSYEQY
TRBV5-1,ASSMTGGGTEAF
TRBV5-1,ASSLGWRGEQY
TRBV28,ASSSQSHRGAKNIQY
TRBV12-3/TRBV12-4,ASSSNPDQPQH
TRBV7-2,ASSLVAGQSEQF
TRBV27,ASSAEPPTAFPGNGYT
TRBV27,ASSYQGLGDSSSYNEQF
TRBV19,ASSSQRGAGVWDTDTQY
TRBV7-8,ASSSPDGKLNSNQPQH
TRBV5-1,ASSKRTDYGYT
TRBV5-1,ASSAGQTARNTEAF
TRBV7-9,ASSLPNLGQGGTYEQY
TRBV5-6,ASSYPRGETQY
TRBV2,ASSTDLTEAF
TRBV15,ATSSGSTGGWVHGYT
TRBV2,ASSVRTQNTEAF
TRBV15,ATSRASAYNSPLH
TRBV5-4,ASSLEGSPLH
TRBV24-1,ATSRDSYYGYT
TRBV3-1/TRBV3-2,ASSQDFSVRVF
TRBV5-6,ASSLSHRVRETQY
TRBV6-2/TRBV6-3,ASSYSRQPQH
TRBV6-6,ASREQGGNQPQH
TRBV5-4,ASSPGGQAYEQY
TRBV19,ASRKTGGQDQPQH
TRBV18,ASSRTGQVGPIKNIQY
TRBV2,ASRKTGIFADEQY
TRBV4-3,ASSPGVGTGGYNEQF
TRBV9,ASSFSGTVHEKLF
TRBV24-1,ATSDSGTQPQH
TRBV10-2,ASSEPSGGESLGEAF
TRBV14,ASSRGYEQY
TRBV2,ASSESGTGFWDEQY
TRBV6-5,ASSYSQQANQPQH
TRBV3-1/TRBV3-2,ASSQDQTGGRGTEAF
TRBV28,ASSNWGGSADTQY
TRBV21-1,ASSQRVEGEAF
TRBV3-1/TRBV3-2,ASSHGGADDYGYT
TRBV3-1/TRBV3-2,ASSQDPVVQGHSNQPQH
TRBV27,ASSFEPRVYGYT
TRBV21-1,ASSKDRASNQPQH
TRBV11-2,ASSFGQLYEQY
TRBV18,ASSPRTSGGYNEQF
TRBV4-1,ASTWREGEKLF
TRBV30,AWSGGQFNSPLH
TRBV10-3,AIIAENPKLEQY